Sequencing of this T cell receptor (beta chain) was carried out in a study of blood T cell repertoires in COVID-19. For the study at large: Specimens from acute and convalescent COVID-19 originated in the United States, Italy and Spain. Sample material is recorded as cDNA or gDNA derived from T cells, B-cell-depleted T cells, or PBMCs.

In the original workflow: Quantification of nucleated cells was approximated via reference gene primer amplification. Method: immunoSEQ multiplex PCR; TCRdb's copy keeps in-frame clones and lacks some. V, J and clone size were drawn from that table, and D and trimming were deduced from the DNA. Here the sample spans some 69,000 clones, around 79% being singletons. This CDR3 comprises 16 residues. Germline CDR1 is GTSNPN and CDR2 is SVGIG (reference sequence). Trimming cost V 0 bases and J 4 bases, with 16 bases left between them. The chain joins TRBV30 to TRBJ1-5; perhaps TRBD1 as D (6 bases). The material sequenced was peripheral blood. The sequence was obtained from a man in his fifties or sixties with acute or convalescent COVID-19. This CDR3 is CAWSVSISGANQPQHF. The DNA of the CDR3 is TGTGCCTGGAGTGTGTCTATTTCAGGGGCAAATCAGCCCCAGCATTTT.